This TCR beta chain was observed in a study of spatial heterogeneity in lung cancer. As for the study in general: For the average unique TCR and UMI combination, more than nine occurrences appeared in raw reads. Points from the study as a whole: There were more appearances of ubiquitous expanded tumor TCRs in blood at resection than at follow-up.

Every TCR cDNA molecule carried a tag that served as a unique molecular identifier. TCRdb re-derived calls from the 5' RACE reads in MiXCR, one entry per CDR3 protein. The repertoire includes about 38,000 distinct CDR3 sequences, 6% to 8% of them detected once, and roughly 28% sits in the top ten. V dropped 0 bases and J dropped 8; count of bases not matched to a gene: 9. Germline lookup yields CDR1 SGHTA and CDR2 FQGNSA. This CDR3 region has 15 residues. The table lists this clonotype with many counts. Its antigen is still unknown. Time point indicated: sample taken at primary tumor resection. Whole RNA obtained from tumor, nontumor lung or frozen PBMC underwent sequencing without sorting. The donor group consisted of 72 patients who had untreated, early-stage non-small cell lung cancer.

J is TRBJ1-2 and V is TRBV7-2; TRBD1 matches at 7 bases. The sequences come from PBMCs, collected at surgery. This receptor was taken from a male donor with early-stage non-small cell lung cancer. CDR3 sequence (DNA): TGTGCCAGCAGCTTAGCCCGAACAGGGGAAGGAGGCTACACCTTC. Translated, it gives CASSLARTGEGGYTF.